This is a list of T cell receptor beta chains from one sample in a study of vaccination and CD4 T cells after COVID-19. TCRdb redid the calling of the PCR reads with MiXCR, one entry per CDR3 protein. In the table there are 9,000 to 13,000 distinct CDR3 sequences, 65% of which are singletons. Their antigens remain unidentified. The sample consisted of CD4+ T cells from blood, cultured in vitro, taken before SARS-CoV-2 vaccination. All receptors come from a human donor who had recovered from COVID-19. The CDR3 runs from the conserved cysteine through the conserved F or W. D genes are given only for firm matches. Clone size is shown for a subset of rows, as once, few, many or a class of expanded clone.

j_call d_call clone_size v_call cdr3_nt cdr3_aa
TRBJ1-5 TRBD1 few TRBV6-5 TGTGCCAGCAGTTCAACAGGGGCCCCCGCGGAGCCCCAGCATTTT CASSSTGAPAEPQHF
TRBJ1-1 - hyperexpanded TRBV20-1 TGCAGTGCTAGAGACCCCCAGGTCACTGAAGCTTTCTTT CSARDPQVTEAFF
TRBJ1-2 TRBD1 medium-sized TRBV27 TGTGCCAGCAGGACGGGACAGGGTGGTGATGGCTACACCTTC CASRTGQGGDGYTF
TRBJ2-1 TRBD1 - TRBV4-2 TGTGCCAGCAGCCAAGATCACAGGGGGCTCTACAATGAGCAGTTCTTC CASSQDHRGLYNEQFF
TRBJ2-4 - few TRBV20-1 TGCAGTGCTAGAGAGGGTGGGAACATTCAGTACTTC CSAREGGNIQYF
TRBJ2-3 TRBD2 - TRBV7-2 TGTGCCAGCAGCTTAGATGTAGGCCCGGGGGGTACGCAGTATTTT CASSLDVGPGGTQYF
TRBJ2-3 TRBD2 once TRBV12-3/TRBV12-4 TGTGCCAGCAGTTTGACTAGCGTGAGCACAGATACGCAGTATTTT CASSLTSVSTDTQYF
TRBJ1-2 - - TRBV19 TGTGCCAGTAGTATAGGCCCTCGGGCGCCTCGAGGCTACACCTTC CASSIGPRAPRGYTF
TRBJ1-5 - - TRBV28 TGTGCCAGCAGTCCCTATCAGACAGTTTTCAATCAGCCCCAGCATTTT CASSPYQTVFNQPQHF
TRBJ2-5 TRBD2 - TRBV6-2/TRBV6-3 TGTGCCAGCAGTTATCAACTCACCTCGGCTAGCCGCGGGGGGCAGACCCAGTACTTC CASSYQLTSASRGGQTQYF
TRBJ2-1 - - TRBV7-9 TGTGCCAGCAGGATTGTTGCCGGGAATGAGCAGTTCTTC CASRIVAGNEQFF
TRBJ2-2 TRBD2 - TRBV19 TGTGCCAGTAGCCGCAGAGGCGGGAGTAGCACCGGGGAGCTGTTTTTT CASSRRGGSSTGELFF
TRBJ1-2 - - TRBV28 TGTGCCAGCAGCTTTGGGAACCTGGGGCAGGGAGGGCGTGGCTACACCTTC CASSFGNLGQGGRGYTF
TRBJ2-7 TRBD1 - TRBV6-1 TGTGCCAGCAGATCGCCGGGACAGAGGCCGAACTCCTACGAGCAGTACTTC CASRSPGQRPNSYEQYF
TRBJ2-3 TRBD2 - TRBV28 TGTGCCAGCAGTTTAGGCGGGAGTTCAGATACGCAGTATTTT CASSLGGSSDTQYF
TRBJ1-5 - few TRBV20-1 TGCAGTGCTAGAGATAGGGGTCAGGGAGGTAATCAGCCCCAGCATTTT CSARDRGQGGNQPQHF
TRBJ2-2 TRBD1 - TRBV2 TGTGCCAGCAGTGGACAGGGCAACACCGGGGAGCTGTTTTTT CASSGQGNTGELFF
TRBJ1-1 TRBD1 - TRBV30 TGTGCCTGGTGGGACAGGGAGACTGAAGCTTTCTTT CAWWDRETEAFF
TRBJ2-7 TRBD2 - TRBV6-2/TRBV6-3 TGTGCCAGCAGTTACTTCGGCGGGAGATCCGGCGAGCAGTACTTC CASSYFGGRSGEQYF
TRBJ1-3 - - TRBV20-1 TGCAGTGCTAGATCCACAGGGCCCTCTGGAAACACCATATATTTT CSARSTGPSGNTIYF
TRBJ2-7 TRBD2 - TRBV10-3 TGTGCCATCAGTGAGCTTAGCGGGGCCTACGAGCAGTACTTC CAISELSGAYEQYF
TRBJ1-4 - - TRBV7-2 TGTGCCAGCAGCAAAGCGGCTGAAAAACTGTTTTTT CASSKAAEKLFF
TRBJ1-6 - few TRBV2 TGTGCCAGCAGTGGCGGACACCCCCTCCACTTT CASSGGHPLHF
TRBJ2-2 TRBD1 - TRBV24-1 TGTGCCACCAGTGAAACCGGGACAGGGATCACCGGGGAGCTGTTTTTT CATSETGTGITGELFF
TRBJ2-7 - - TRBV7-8 TGTGCCAGCAGCTTTTCCTTGGGGCTTTCCTACGAGCAGTACTTC CASSFSLGLSYEQYF
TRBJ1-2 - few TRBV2 TGTGCCAGCAGTGATCTCTACGGGGCCAACTATGGCTACACCTTC CASSDLYGANYGYTF
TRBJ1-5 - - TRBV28 TGTGCCAGCAGTTTACCCTCAGGGCTCAATCAGCCCCAGCATTTT CASSLPSGLNQPQHF
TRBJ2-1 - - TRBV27 TGTGCCAGCGGTTTAGAACTACCGCTTTACAATGAGCAGTTCTTC CASGLELPLYNEQFF
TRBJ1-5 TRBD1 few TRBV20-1 TGCAGTGCGACACAGGGGGCGCGGGAGCCCCAGCATTTT CSATQGAREPQHF
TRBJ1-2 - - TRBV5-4 TGTGCCAGCAGCAACGAAGGCAGGGCTAACTATGGCTACACCTTC CASSNEGRANYGYTF
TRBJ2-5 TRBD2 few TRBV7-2 TGTGCCAGCAGCTTAGGACTAGCGGGTCAAGAGACCCAGTACTTC CASSLGLAGQETQYF
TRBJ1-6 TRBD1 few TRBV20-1 TGCAGTGCTGGGGACAGGGCGAATAATTCACCCCTCCACTTT CSAGDRANNSPLHF
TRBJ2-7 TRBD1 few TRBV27 TGTGCCAGCAGGCAGCCGGGACAGGGGTTGCATGAGCAGTACTTC CASRQPGQGLHEQYF
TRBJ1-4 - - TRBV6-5 TGTGCCAGCAGTTACCGGGGCAGGCCGGGTGAAAAACTGTTTTTT CASSYRGRPGEKLFF
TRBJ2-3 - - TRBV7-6 TGTGCCAGCAGCTTATTTCGTCAGAGCACAGATACGCAGTATTTT CASSLFRQSTDTQYF
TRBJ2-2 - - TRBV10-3 TGTGCCATCAGTGACAGGTCCGGGTACACCGGGGAGCTGTTTTTT CAISDRSGYTGELFF